This T cell receptor (beta chain) appears in the sequencing data of a study of shared clonotypes between healthy human individuals. Background on the study: Donors, aged 18 to 49, were a couple of women and three men.

CD45RO-negative, CCR7-selected cells formed the naive CD8 fraction, which excluded terminally differentiated effector memory CD45RA+ cells. The test was conducted at deep level. Sequencing was performed with immunoSEQ multiplex PCR; in TCRdb, only in-frame clones are kept and a portion is missing. The table lists millions of clones, about 95% of them singletons. V shed 5 bases and J shed 6 bases, with 13 bases lying between them. The germline V gene has CDR1 PRHDT and CDR2 FYEKMQ (reference sequence). The CDR3 contains 14 residues. The source is a man between 18 and 35 years old in good health. The chain employs TRBV13 and TRBJ2-2; TRBD1 is a possible D gene (5 bases). Source material: naive CD8+ T cells sorted from blood. The CDR3 region is CASSQGLGPGELFF. CDR3 coding DNA: TGTGCCAGCAGCCAAGGCCTGGGGCCCGGGGAGCTGTTTTTT.